Detailed here is one T cell receptor beta chain. This sample stems from a study of T cell responses to AZD1222 COVID-19 vaccine. With V trimmed by 5 bases and J by 5 bases, 11 bases remained unmatched. The CDR3 has 16 amino acids. Germline V lookup: CDR1 SQVTM, CDR2 ANQGSEA. The table came from immunoSEQ multiplex PCR; TCRdb's copy has only in-frame clones and leaves some out. The sample comprises over 100,000 clones, roughly 87% of which are singletons, and 9.5% to 15% rests with the top ten. Sequencing was performed on peripheral blood, taken on day 0 of MenACWY control vaccination. The sequence derives from an adult in good health. The chain carries TRBV29-1 and TRBJ2-3; 12 bases fit TRBD1. The DNA of the CDR3 is TGCAGCGTTCCTAAGCCGGGACAGGGGGCTTTAGATACGCAGTATTTT. Residues: CSVPKPGQGALDTQYF.